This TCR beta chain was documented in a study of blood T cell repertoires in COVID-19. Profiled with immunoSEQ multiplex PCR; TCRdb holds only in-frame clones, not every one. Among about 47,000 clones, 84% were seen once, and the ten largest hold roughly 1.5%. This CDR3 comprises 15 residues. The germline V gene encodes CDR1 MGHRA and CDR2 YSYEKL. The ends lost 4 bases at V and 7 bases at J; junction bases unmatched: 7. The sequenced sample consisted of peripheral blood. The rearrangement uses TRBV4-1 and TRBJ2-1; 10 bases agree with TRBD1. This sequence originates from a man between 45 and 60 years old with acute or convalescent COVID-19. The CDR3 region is CASSRGQGFWNEQFF. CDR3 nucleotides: TGCGCCAGCAGCCGGGGACAGGGGTTCTGGAATGAGCAGTTCTTC.